Listed below are T cell receptor beta chains from one sample, sequenced in a study of cytomegalovirus exposure and HLA in healthy donors. The repertoire was sequenced with immunoSEQ multiplex PCR; TCRdb's copy has only in-frame clones and lacks some. The sample lists about 160,000 clones; about 73% were seen once. Sequenced: PBMCs. All receptors derive from a woman aged 40 to 50 in good health and CMV-seronegative. Each CDR3 is given with its conserved first and last residue. The D gene is left open where the match is weak. Expanded clones are given a class, and other clones once, few, many or no size at all.

D gene: TRBD1; V gene: TRBV19; clone size: -; J gene: TRBJ1-2; CDR3 protein: CASSIRDSPYGYTF; CDR3 DNA: TGTGCCAGTAGTATAAGGGACAGCCCCTATGGCTACACCTTC
D gene: -; V gene: TRBV27; clone size: -; J gene: TRBJ2-1; CDR3 protein: CASSRQFSYNEQFF; CDR3 DNA: TGTGCCAGCAGTCGACAGTTCTCCTACAATGAGCAGTTCTTC
D gene: -; V gene: TRBV27; clone size: once; J gene: TRBJ1-1; CDR3 protein: CASSLSGVVSTEAFF; CDR3 DNA: TGTGCCAGCAGTTTATCCGGGGTAGTAAGCACTGAAGCTTTCTTT
D gene: -; V gene: TRBV5-1; clone size: -; J gene: TRBJ2-3; CDR3 protein: CASSTVSTDTQYF; CDR3 DNA: TGCGCCAGCTCGACAGTTAGCACAGATACGCAGTATTTT
D gene: -; V gene: TRBV5-1; clone size: few; J gene: TRBJ2-2; CDR3 protein: CASSLEQPNTGELFF; CDR3 DNA: TGCGCCAGCAGCTTGGAACAGCCGAACACCGGGGAGCTGTTTTTT
D gene: TRBD1; V gene: TRBV19; clone size: -; J gene: TRBJ1-6; CDR3 protein: CASSYGPGGSYNSPLHF; CDR3 DNA: TGTGCCAGTAGTTACGGTCCAGGGGGGTCCTATAATTCACCCCTCCACTTT
D gene: -; V gene: TRBV5-1; clone size: -; J gene: TRBJ1-1; CDR3 protein: CASSIRGLNTEAFF; CDR3 DNA: TGCGCCAGCAGCATCAGGGGACTGAACACTGAAGCTTTCTTT
D gene: TRBD1; V gene: TRBV6-5; clone size: -; J gene: TRBJ1-5; CDR3 protein: CASSWQGDQPQHF; CDR3 DNA: TGTGCCAGCAGCTGGCAGGGGGATCAGCCCCAGCATTTT
D gene: -; V gene: TRBV28; clone size: -; J gene: TRBJ2-2; CDR3 protein: CASSLLANTGELFF; CDR3 DNA: TGTGCCAGCAGCCTACTTGCGAACACCGGGGAGCTGTTTTTT
D gene: TRBD1; V gene: TRBV28; clone size: -; J gene: TRBJ2-7; CDR3 protein: CASSYRGTSSYEQYF; CDR3 DNA: TGTGCCAGCAGCTACAGGGGGACGAGCTCCTACGAGCAGTACTTC
D gene: -; V gene: TRBV6-5; clone size: -; J gene: TRBJ1-3; CDR3 protein: CASSVGFVGNTIYF; CDR3 DNA: TGTGCCAGCAGTGTCGGGTTTGTTGGAAACACCATATATTTT